The entry that follows covers one T cell receptor beta chain sequence. Its specificity is not known. Naive CD8 cells were CD45RO-negative, positively selected for CCR7, excluding terminally differentiated effector memory CD45RA+ cells. The data originate from a study of shared clonotypes between healthy human individuals. Per the germline V gene, CDR1 is MGHRA and CDR2 is YSYEKL. The CDR3 loop spans 15 amino acids. Trimming took 4 bases from V and 0 from J, leaving 13 bases between them. Libraries were prepared by immunoSEQ multiplex PCR; TCRdb keeps only in-frame clonotypes and omits some of them. The sample lists some 800,000 clones; more than 85% were seen once. Broader study findings: Large depth notwithstanding, sorted-subset sequencing proved incomplete by rarefaction.

This clonotype was obtained from a man younger than 40 in good health. This chain links TRBV4-1 with TRBJ2-7; D is perhaps TRBD1 or TRBD2 (6 bases each). Sequencing used naive CD8+ T cells sorted from blood. CDR3 nucleotide sequence: TGCGCCAGCAGCCCTAGCCCGGGGGCCTCCTACGAGCAGTACTTC. Translating gives CASSPSPGASYEQYF.